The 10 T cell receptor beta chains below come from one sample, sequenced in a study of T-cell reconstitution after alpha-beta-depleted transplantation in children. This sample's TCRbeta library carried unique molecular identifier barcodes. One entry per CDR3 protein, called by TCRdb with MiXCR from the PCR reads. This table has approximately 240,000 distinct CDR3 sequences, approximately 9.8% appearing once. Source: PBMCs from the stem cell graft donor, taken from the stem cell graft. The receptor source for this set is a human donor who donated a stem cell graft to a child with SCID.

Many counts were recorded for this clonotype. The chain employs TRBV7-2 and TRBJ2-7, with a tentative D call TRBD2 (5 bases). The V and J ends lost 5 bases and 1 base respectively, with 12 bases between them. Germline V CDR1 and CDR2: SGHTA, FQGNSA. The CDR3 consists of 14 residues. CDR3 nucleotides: TGTGCCAGCAGCCGCTACGGCGGGTCCTACGAGCAGTACTTC. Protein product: CASSRYGGSYEQYF.

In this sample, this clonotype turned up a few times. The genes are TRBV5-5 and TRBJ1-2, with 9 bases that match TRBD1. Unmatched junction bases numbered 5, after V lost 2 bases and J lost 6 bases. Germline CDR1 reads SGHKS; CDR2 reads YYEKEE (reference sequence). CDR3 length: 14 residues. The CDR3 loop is CASSFRQGVDGYTF. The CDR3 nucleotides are TGTGCCAGCAGCTTCCGACAGGGGGTTGATGGCTACACCTTC.

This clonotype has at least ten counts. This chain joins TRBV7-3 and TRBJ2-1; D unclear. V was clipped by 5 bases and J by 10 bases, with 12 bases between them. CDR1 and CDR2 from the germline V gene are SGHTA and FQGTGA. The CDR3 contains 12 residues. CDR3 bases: TGTGCCAGCAGCCTGGATGGTGGAGAGCAGTTCTTC. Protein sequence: CASSLDGGEQFF.

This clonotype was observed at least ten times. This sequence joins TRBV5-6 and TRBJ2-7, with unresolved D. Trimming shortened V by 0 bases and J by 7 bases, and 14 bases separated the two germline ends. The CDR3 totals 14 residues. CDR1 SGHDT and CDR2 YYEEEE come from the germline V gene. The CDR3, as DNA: TGTGCCAGCAGCTTGGGGGTTACACAAGCAGAGCAGTACTTC. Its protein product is CASSLGVTQAEQYF.

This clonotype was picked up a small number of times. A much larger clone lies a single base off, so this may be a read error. The CDR3 spells CSASDRTRDYGDTF. The CDR3 DNA follows: TGCAGTGCTTCCGACAGAACCCGCGACTATGGCGACACCTTC. The chain carries TRBV20-1 and TRBJ1-2; possible D gene TRBD1, 5 bases. This CDR3 has 14 amino acids. Germline V gives CDR1 DFQATT, CDR2 SNEGSKA (reference sequence).

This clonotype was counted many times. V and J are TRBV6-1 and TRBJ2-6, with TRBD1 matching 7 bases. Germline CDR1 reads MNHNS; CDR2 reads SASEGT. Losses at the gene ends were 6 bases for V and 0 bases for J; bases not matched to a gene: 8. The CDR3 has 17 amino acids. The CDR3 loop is CASRKGTADSGANVLTF. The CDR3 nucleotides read TGTGCCAGCAGGAAAGGGACAGCTGACTCTGGGGCCAACGTCCTGACTTTC.

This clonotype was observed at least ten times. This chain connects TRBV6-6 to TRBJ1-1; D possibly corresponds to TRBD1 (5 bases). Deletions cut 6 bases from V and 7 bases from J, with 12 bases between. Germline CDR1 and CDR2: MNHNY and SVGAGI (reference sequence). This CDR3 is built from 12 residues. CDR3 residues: CASSPDIYEAFF. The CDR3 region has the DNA TGTGCCAGCAGCCCGGACATTTATGAAGCTTTCTTT.

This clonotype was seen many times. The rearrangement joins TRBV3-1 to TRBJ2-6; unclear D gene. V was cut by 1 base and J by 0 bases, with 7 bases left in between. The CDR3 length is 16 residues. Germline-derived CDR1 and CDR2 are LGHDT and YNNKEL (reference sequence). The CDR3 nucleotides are TGTGCCAGCAGCCAAGTCCCTATCTCTGGGGCCAACGTCCTGACTTTC. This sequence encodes CASSQVPISGANVLTF.

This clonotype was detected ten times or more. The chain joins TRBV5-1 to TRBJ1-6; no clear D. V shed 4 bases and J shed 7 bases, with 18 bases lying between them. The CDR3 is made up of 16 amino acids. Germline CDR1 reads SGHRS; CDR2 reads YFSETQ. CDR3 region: CASSPGSLGANSPLHF. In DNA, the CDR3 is TGCGCCAGCAGCCCGGGATCCCTGGGAGCGAATTCACCCCTCCACTTT.

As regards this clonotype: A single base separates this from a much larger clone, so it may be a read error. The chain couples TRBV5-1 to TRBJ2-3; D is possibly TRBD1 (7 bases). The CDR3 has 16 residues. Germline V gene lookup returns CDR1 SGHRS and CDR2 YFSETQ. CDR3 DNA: TGCGCCAGCAGCCCGGGGGACAGTTCGCACACAGATACGCAGTCTTTT. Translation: CASSPGDSSHTDTQSF.